The 29 T cell receptor beta chains presented below share a single source sample, sequenced in a study of OX40 agonist ivuxolimab in advanced cancers. Method: immunoSEQ multiplex PCR; TCRdb's copy keeps in-frame clones and lacks some. The sample lists 20,000 to 30,000 clones, under 95% occurring once. The starting material was CD4+ or CD8+ T cells sorted from blood, obtained in a trial of the OX40 agonist ivuxolimab. These TCRs come from an adult with an advanced solid tumor such as melanoma, head and neck, liver or kidney cancer.

The J gene is TRBJ2-3, the V gene TRBV27; no clear D. Germline values: CDR1 MNHEY, CDR2 SMNVEV (reference sequence). Trimming shortened V by 3 bases and J by 0 bases, and 16 bases separated the two germline ends. This CDR3 contains 17 residues. The CDR3 DNA reads as TGTGCCAGCAGTTTCCGCGTGGTAGCCCAGAGCACAGATACGCAGTATTTT. Protein: CASSFRVVAQSTDTQYF.

The chain links TRBV5-1 to TRBJ2-3; D uncertain. With 0 bases removed from V and 2 bases from J, the gap between germline ends came to 7 bases. CDR3 size: 14 residues. The germline V gene encodes CDR1 SGHRS and CDR2 YFSETQ. CDR3 nucleotide sequence: TGCGCCAGCAGCTTGGGCGAGGACACAGATACGCAGTATTTT. Residues: CASSLGEDTDTQYF.

This clone has just one count. V usage is TRBV19 and J usage is TRBJ2-5; 7 positions agree with TRBD1. V dropped 10 bases and J dropped 5; count of bases not matched to a gene: 13. This CDR3 region has 14 residues. Germline CDR1 is LNHDA and CDR2 is SQIVND (reference sequence). CDR3 amino acids: CATTPTGSSETQYF. Written as DNA, the CDR3 is TGTGCCACTACCCCGACAGGGAGTTCCGAGACCCAGTACTTC.

V gene TRBV7-2 combines with J gene TRBJ2-7; 8 nucleotides align to TRBD2. Germline V lookup: CDR1 SGHTA, CDR2 FQGNSA. CDR3 length: 15 residues. Germline trimming cut 3 bases from V and 2 bases from J; bases unmatched to any gene: 6. CDR3 bases: TGTGCCAGCAGCTTGTCGGGAGGGTTTGCCTACGAGCAGTACTTC. Residues: CASSLSGGFAYEQYF. Drawing the rest from reference TRBV7-2 and TRBJ2-7, the complete variable domain is GAGVSQSPSNKVTEKGKDVELRCDPISGHTALYWYRQSLGQGLEFLIYFQGNSAPDKSGLPSDRFSAERTGGSVSTLTIQRTQQEDSAVYLCASSLSGGFAYEQYFGPGTRLTVT.

This clone was seen a few times. The chain links TRBV6-5 to TRBJ1-2; TRBD1 might be the D (5 bases). Looked up from germline, CDR1 is MNHEY and CDR2 is SVGAGI. The CDR3 runs 15 residues. The V end was cut by 5 bases, the J end by 8 bases, with 21 bases between. CDR3: CASSRLEGIREGYTF. In DNA, the CDR3 is TGTGCCAGCAGTCGCCTGGAGGGGATAAGGGAGGGCTACACCTTC.

The chain is built from TRBV10-1 and TRBJ2-1, with 7 bases matching TRBD2. Germline V CDR1 and CDR2: WNHNN, SYGVQD (reference sequence). The CDR3 consists of 15 residues. With 6 bases clipped from V and 6 bases from J, the junction kept 11 bases outside the gene matches. The CDR3 spells CASSKRGGVSNEQFF. CDR3 bases: TGCGCCAGCAGCAAGCGGGGAGGGGTCAGCAATGAGCAGTTCTTC.

The chain uses TRBV6-5 and TRBJ1-3, with a possible D match to TRBD1 (6 bases). From germline, CDR1 is MNHEY and CDR2 SVGAGI. Trimming shortened V by 7 bases and J by 0 bases, and 13 bases separated the two germline ends. CDR3 size: 15 residues. CDR3 amino acids: CASKSGQHSGNTIYF. The CDR3 nucleotides are TGTGCCAGCAAGTCTGGACAGCACTCTGGAAACACCATATATTTT.

V and J are TRBV5-1 and TRBJ1-6, with D unresolved. The CDR3 is made up of 13 amino acids. The ends were cut back, 6 bases at V and 12 bases at J, with 16 bases in the middle. Germline lookup yields CDR1 SGHRS and CDR2 YFSETQ. The CDR3 region is CASTGPHHIPLHF. The CDR3, as DNA: TGCGCCAGCACCGGGCCCCACCACATACCCCTCCACTTT. Complete variable domain (other parts from reference TRBV5-1 and TRBJ1-6): KAGVTQTPRYLIKTRGQQVTLSCSPISGHRSVSWYQQTPGQGLQFLFEYFSETQRNKGNFPGRFSGRQFSNSRSEMNVSTLELGDSALYLCASTGPHHIPLHFGNGTRLTVT.

This chain connects TRBV6-5 to TRBJ2-2; 10 nucleotides agree with TRBD1. CDR1 is MNHEY and CDR2 is SVGAGI in the germline V gene. V lost 4 bases and J lost 1; bases outside the gene matches: 3. The CDR3 is made up of 16 amino acids. CDR3 loop: CASSSTGGGNTGELFF. The CDR3, as DNA: TGTGCCAGCAGTTCGACAGGGGGCGGGAACACCGGGGAGCTGTTTTTT.

This chain joins TRBV6-1 and TRBJ2-5; 8 bases map to TRBD1. Trimming at V came to 2 bases and at J to 5 bases, leaving 4 bases not matched to a gene. The CDR3 totals 14 residues. CDR1 MNHNS and CDR2 SASEGT come from the germline V gene. The DNA of the CDR3 is TGTGCCAGCAGTGAACAGGGGGCGGGCGAGACCCAGTACTTC. Protein: CASSEQGAGETQYF.

The V and J genes are TRBV27 and TRBJ2-6; D is unresolved. From germline, CDR1 is MNHEY and CDR2 SMNVEV (reference sequence). Trimming pared 3 bases from V and 2 bases from J, leaving 5 bases between. This CDR3 contains 14 residues. CDR3 protein: CASSFSTGANVLTF. The CDR3 nucleotides are TGTGCCAGCAGTTTTAGCACTGGGGCCAACGTCCTGACTTTC. Based on the CDR3 plus reference TRBV27 and TRBJ2-6, the full variable domain is EAQVTQNPRYLITVTGKKLTVTCSQNMNHEYMSWYRQDPGLGLRQIYYSMNVEVTDKGDVPEGYKVSRKEKRNFPLILESPSPNQTSLYFCASSFSTGANVLTFGAGSRLTVL.

The chain recombines TRBV7-2 with TRBJ2-7, with a tentative D call TRBD2 (6 bases). CDR1 is SGHTA, CDR2 FQGNSA, per germline. Trimming removed 5 bases from V and 0 bases from J, with 14 bases in between. The CDR3 totals 15 residues. The DNA of the CDR3 is TGTGCCAGCAGCCCGGGGGATTTGAGCTCCTACGAGCAGTACTTC. Its protein is CASSPGDLSSYEQYF.

The V gene is TRBV4-1, the J gene TRBJ2-7, with 8 bases identical to TRBD2. With V trimmed by 2 bases and J by 1 base, 7 bases remained unmatched. Looked up from germline, CDR1 is MGHRA and CDR2 is YSYEKL. This CDR3 contains 16 residues. CDR3 loop: CASSQMSSGRSYEQYF. In DNA form, the CDR3 reads TGCGCCAGCAGCCAAATGTCTAGCGGGCGATCCTACGAGCAGTACTTC.

With respect to this clone: Compared with germline, one end of the junction differs, possibly owing to a read error. The chain uses TRBV18 and TRBJ1-2; D is unresolved. The germline V gene has CDR1 KGHSH and CDR2 LQKENI. There are 14 residues in the CDR3. CDR3 amino acids: CASSQTPLSYGYAF. CDR3 nucleotide sequence: TGTGCCAGCTCCCAAACTCCACTTAGCTACGGCTACGCCTTC. Drawing the rest from reference TRBV18 and TRBJ1-2, the complete variable domain is NAGVMQNPRHLVRRRGQEARLRCSPMKGHSHVYWYRQLPEEGLKFMVYLQKENIIDESGMPKERFSAEFPKEGPSILRIQQVVRGDSAAYFCASSQTPLSYGYAFGSGTRLTVV.

J is TRBJ2-3 and V is TRBV7-2; D is perhaps TRBD2 (5 bases). Between the trimmed V and J ends, which lost 1 base and 5 bases, there was a span of 7 bases. CDR3 length: 13 residues. Germline CDR1 SGHTA, CDR2 FQGNSA. CDR3: CASSLGGLDTQYF. In DNA form, the CDR3 reads TGTGCCAGCAGCTTAGGAGGGTTAGATACGCAGTATTTT.

The rearrangement joins TRBV2 to TRBJ1-5; D is ambiguous. The CDR3 is 14 residues long. Germline V gene lookup returns CDR1 SNHLY and CDR2 FYNNEI. V lost 7 bases and J 0 bases, leaving 10 bases between the germline ends. CDR3 nucleotide sequence: TGTGCCAGCAAGGAGAATTATAGCAATCAGCCCCAGCATTTT. This codes for CASKENYSNQPQHF.

The chain has TRBV7-8 and TRBJ2-7; D is possibly TRBD2 (5 bases). The ends were cut back, 7 bases at V and 1 base at J, with 11 bases in the middle. The germline V gene encodes CDR1 SGHVS and CDR2 FQNEAQ. The CDR3 is 13 residues long. The CDR3 sequence: CASTPGGSYEQYF. The CDR3 region has the DNA TGTGCCAGCACCCCCGGAGGTTCCTACGAGCAGTACTTC.

The rearrangement links TRBV10-1 to TRBJ2-6, with D perhaps matching TRBD1 (6 bases). Trimming took off 4 bases at V and 3 bases at J, with 16 bases between the two ends. Per germline, CDR1 WNHNN and CDR2 SYGVQD (reference sequence). The CDR3 runs 17 residues. The CDR3 loop reads CASSGDTRDGGANVLTF. For the CDR3, the DNA is TGCGCCAGCAGTGGGGACACTAGGGATGGTGGGGCCAACGTCCTGACTTTC.

This clone ranks as large (0.1 to 1%). This chain links TRBV2 with TRBJ1-5; 7 positions agree with TRBD1. The CDR3 consists of 14 residues. After removal of 5 bases from V and 5 bases from J, the junction contained 6 bases not matched to a gene. Germline values: CDR1 SNHLY, CDR2 FYNNEI. The CDR3 sequence: CASSPTGAHQPQHF. CDR3 DNA: TGTGCCAGCAGTCCTACAGGGGCACATCAGCCCCAGCATTTT.

The chain links TRBV13 to TRBJ2-7; TRBD2 might be the D (5 bases). The germline gives CDR1 PRHDT, CDR2 FYEKMQ (reference sequence). Trimming stripped 2 bases from V and 6 bases from J, with 11 bases between. CDR3 length: 13 amino acids. CDR3 DNA sequence: TGTGCCAGCAGCTTATACCGGGAAAGCGAGCAGTACTTC. Protein sequence: CASSLYRESEQYF.

V usage is TRBV2 and J usage is TRBJ2-7; D remains unclear. Looked up from germline, CDR1 is SNHLY and CDR2 is FYNNEI. This CDR3 spans 14 amino acids. Deletions cut 0 bases from V and 3 bases from J, with 9 bases between. Here the CDR3 DNA reads TGTGCCAGCAGTGAAGCTTTTGGGGACTACGAGCAGTACTTC. This codes for CASSEAFGDYEQYF.

The V call is TRBV5-1, the J call TRBJ2-7; 9 bases map to TRBD1. V lost 7 bases to trimming and J lost 5 bases; unmatched junction nucleotides: 7. The CDR3 contains 13 residues. The germline V gene has CDR1 SGHRS and CDR2 YFSETQ. The CDR3 protein is CASRDRGFNEQYF. CDR3 DNA: TGCGCCAGCCGCGACAGGGGGTTCAACGAGCAGTACTTC.

CDR3 DNA: TGTGCCAGCAGTCCACTAACGGGGGAGCAGTTCTTC. Translation gives CASSPLTGEQFF. The chain combines TRBV6-5 with TRBJ2-1; maybe TRBD2 (5 bases). The CDR3 sequence is 12 residues long. With 5 bases removed from V and 10 bases from J, the gap between germline ends came to 12 bases. Germline CDR1 MNHEY, CDR2 SVGAGI.

The CDR3: CASSLEGTGLSYEQYF. DNA of the CDR3: TGCGCCAGCAGCTTGGAAGGGACAGGGCTTTCCTACGAGCAGTACTTC. The chain carries TRBV5-1 and TRBJ2-7, with TRBD1 matching over 9 bases. Germline loops: CDR1 SGHRS, CDR2 YFSETQ. This CDR3 comprises 16 residues. V was pared by 0 bases and J by 1 base, with 5 bases of the junction left unmatched. Full variable domain (outside the CDR3, taken from reference TRBV5-1 and TRBJ2-7): KAGVTQTPRYLIKTRGQQVTLSCSPISGHRSVSWYQQTPGQGLQFLFEYFSETQRNKGNFPGRFSGRQFSNSRSEMNVSTLELGDSALYLCASSLEGTGLSYEQYFGPGTRLTVT.

The V gene is TRBV30, the J gene TRBJ1-2; 10 bases map to TRBD1. Germline V lookup: CDR1 GTSNPN, CDR2 SVGIG (reference sequence). This CDR3 contains 17 residues. V was clipped by 0 bases and J by 10 bases; unmatched bases: 17. The CDR3 reads CAWSVQFLRDRGRNYTF. CDR3 nucleotide sequence: TGTGCCTGGAGTGTACAATTCCTCCGGGACAGGGGCCGAAACTACACCTTC.

This clone was counted a few times. The chain joins TRBV4-2 to TRBJ1-1; the match to TRBD1 covers 8 bases. The CDR3 has 12 amino acids. Germline V gene lookup returns CDR1 LGHNA and CDR2 YNFKEQ. The V and J ends lost 4 bases and 6 bases, in that order; junction bases with no gene match: 1. DNA for the CDR3: TGTGCCAGCAGCCTACAGGGGGCTGAAGCTTTCTTT. Amino acids: CASSLQGAEAFF.

J is TRBJ2-1 and V is TRBV9; D is uncertain. Trimming took off 3 bases at V and 4 bases at J, with 14 bases between the two ends. CDR1 is SGDLS and CDR2 is YYNGEE in the germline V gene. The length of the CDR3 is 15 residues. CDR3 sequence: CASSALSDTYNEQFF. As DNA, the CDR3 is TGTGCCAGCAGCGCGTTATCCGATACTTACAATGAGCAGTTCTTC.

The V gene is TRBV5-1, the J gene TRBJ1-2; D is ambiguous. The CDR3 runs to 12 residues. The germline V gene encodes CDR1 SGHRS and CDR2 YFSETQ. Trimming stripped 1 base from V and 8 bases from J, with 9 bases between. CDR3 nucleotides: TGCGCCAGCAGCTTGTTTTCTGAGGGCTACACCTTC. The encoded protein is CASSLFSEGYTF.

V and J are TRBV4-1 and TRBJ2-7; TRBD1 matches 8 bases. The germline V gene encodes CDR1 MGHRA and CDR2 YSYEKL. This CDR3 comprises 18 residues. V gave up 0 bases and J gave up 0 bases; unmatched junction bases: 10. This CDR3 reads CASSQDRLRDRTSYEQYF. DNA of the CDR3: TGCGCCAGCAGCCAAGACCGCCTCCGGGACAGGACCTCCTACGAGCAGTACTTC.